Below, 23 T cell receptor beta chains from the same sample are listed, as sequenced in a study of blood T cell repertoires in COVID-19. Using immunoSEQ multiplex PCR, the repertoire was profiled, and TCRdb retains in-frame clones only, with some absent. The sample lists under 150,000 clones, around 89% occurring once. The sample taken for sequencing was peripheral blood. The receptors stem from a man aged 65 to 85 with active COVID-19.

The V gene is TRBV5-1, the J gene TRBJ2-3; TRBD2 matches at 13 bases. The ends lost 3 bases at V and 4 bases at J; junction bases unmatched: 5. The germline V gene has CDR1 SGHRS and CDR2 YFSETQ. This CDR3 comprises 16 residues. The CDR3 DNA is TGCGCCAGCAGCTGGGGGACTAGCGGGACCTCAGATACGCAGTATTTT. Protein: CASSWGTSGTSDTQYF.

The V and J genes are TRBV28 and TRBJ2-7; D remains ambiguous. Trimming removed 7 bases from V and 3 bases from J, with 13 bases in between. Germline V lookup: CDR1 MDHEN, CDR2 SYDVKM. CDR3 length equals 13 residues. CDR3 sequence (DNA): TGTGCCAGCATTTCTCCCGTCCGCTACGAGCAGTACTTC. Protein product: CASISPVRYEQYF.

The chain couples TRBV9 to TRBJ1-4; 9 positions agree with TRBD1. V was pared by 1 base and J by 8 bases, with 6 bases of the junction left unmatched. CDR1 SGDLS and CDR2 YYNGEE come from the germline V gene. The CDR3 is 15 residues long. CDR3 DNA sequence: TGTGCCAGCAGCGTAAGAGGGACAGGGAACGAAAAACTGTTTTTT. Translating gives CASSVRGTGNEKLFF.

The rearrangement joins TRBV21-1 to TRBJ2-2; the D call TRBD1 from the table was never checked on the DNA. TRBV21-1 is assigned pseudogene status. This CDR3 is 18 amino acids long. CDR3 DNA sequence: TGTGCCAGCAGCACCCATAAGACAGGGGTGAGGGCAACCGGGGAGCTGTTTTTT. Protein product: CASSTHKTGVRATGELFF.

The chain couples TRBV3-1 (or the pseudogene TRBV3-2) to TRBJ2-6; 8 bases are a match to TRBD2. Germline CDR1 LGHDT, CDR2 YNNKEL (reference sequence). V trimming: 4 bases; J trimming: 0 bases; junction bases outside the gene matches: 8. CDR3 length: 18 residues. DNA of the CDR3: TGTGCCAGCAGCCGCCTAGCGGGCCAGAGCTCTGGGGCCAACGTCCTGACTTTC. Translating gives CASSRLAGQSSGANVLTF.

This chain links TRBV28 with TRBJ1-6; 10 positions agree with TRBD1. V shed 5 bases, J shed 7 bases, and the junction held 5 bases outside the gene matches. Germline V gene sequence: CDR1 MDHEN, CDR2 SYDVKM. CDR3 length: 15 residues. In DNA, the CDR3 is TGTGCCAGCAGTCTCCGGGGACAGGGGAATTCACCCCTCCACTTT. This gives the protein CASSLRGQGNSPLHF. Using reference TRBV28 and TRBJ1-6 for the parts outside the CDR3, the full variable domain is DVKVTQSSRYLVKRTGEKVFLECVQDMDHENMFWYRQDPGLGLRLIYFSYDVKMKEKGDIPEGYSVSREKKERFSLILESASTNQTSMYLCASSLRGQGNSPLHFGNGTRLTVT.

The CDR3 is CASSLRAGLGSYNEQFF. The CDR3 nucleotides are TGTGCCAGCAGCTTAAGGGCGGGCCTGGGGTCCTACAATGAGCAGTTCTTC. V gene TRBV7-2 combines with J gene TRBJ2-1; D might be TRBD2 (5 bases). Looked up from germline, CDR1 is SGHTA and CDR2 is FQGNSA. Trimming pared 2 bases from V and 1 base from J, leaving 15 bases between. The CDR3 extends over 17 amino acids.

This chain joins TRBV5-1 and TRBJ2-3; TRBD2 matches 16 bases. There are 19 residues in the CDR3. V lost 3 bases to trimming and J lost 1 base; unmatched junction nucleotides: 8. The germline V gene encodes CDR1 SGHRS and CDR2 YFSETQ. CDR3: CASSSLGTSGRAGTDTQYF. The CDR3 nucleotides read TGCGCCAGCAGCTCCCTAGGGACTAGCGGGAGGGCCGGCACAGATACGCAGTATTTT.

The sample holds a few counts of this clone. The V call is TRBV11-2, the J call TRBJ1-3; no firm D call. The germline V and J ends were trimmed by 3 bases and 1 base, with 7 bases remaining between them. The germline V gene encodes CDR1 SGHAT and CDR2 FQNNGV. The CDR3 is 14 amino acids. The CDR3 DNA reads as TGTGCCAGCAGCTTTACCGGGTCTGGAAACACCATATATTTT. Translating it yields CASSFTGSGNTIYF.

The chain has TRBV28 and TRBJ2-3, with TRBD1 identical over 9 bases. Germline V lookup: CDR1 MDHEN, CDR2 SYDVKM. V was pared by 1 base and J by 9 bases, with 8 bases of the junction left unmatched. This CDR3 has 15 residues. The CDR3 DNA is TGTGCCAGCAGTTTATTCGGGACAGGGATAGGGACGCAGTATTTT. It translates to CASSLFGTGIGTQYF.

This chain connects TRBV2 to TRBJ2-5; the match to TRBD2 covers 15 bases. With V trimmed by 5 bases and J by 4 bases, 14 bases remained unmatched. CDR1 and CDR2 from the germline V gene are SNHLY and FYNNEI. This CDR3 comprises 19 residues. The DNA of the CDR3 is TGTGCCAGCAGTCTACAAATCTGGACTAGCGGGAGGGCCAGAGAGACCCAGTACTTC. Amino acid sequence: CASSLQIWTSGRARETQYF.

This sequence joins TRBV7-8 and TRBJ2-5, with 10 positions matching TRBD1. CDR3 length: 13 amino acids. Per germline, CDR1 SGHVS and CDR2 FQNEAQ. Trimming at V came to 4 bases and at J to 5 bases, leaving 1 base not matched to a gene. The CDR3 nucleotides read TGTGCCAGCAGCTCGGACAGGGGGGAGACCCAGTACTTC. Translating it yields CASSSDRGETQYF. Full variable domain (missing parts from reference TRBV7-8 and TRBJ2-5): GAGVSQSPRYKVAKRGQDVALRCDPISGHVSLFWYQQALGQGPEFLTYFQNEAQLDKSGLPSDRFFAERPEGSVSTLKIQRTQQEDSAVYLCASSSDRGETQYFGPGTRLLVL.

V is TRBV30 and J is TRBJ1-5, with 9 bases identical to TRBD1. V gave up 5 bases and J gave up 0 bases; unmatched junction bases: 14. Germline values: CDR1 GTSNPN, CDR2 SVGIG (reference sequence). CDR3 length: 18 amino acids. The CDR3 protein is CAWDTGTGISISNQPQHF. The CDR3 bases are TGTGCCTGGGATACCGGGACAGGGATAAGCATTAGCAATCAGCCCCAGCATTTT.

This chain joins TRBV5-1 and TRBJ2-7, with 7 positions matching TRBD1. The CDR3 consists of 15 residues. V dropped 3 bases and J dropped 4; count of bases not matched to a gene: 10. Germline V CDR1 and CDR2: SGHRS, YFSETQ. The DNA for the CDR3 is TGCGCCAGCAGCTCTGATCCCGGGACAGTGTACGAGCAGTACTTC. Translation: CASSSDPGTVYEQYF.

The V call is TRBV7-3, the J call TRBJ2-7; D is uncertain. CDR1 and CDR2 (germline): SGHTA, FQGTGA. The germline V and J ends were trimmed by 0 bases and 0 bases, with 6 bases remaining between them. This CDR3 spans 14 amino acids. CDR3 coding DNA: TGTGCCAGCAGCTTAACGACACCCTCCTACGAGCAGTACTTC. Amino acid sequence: CASSLTTPSYEQYF.

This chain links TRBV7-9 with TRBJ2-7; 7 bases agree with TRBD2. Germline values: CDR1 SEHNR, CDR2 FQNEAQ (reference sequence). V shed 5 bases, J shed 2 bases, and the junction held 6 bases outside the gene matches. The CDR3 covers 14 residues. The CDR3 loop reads CASSPGLQTYEQYF. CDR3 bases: TGTGCCAGCAGCCCGGGACTACAAACCTACGAGCAGTACTTC.

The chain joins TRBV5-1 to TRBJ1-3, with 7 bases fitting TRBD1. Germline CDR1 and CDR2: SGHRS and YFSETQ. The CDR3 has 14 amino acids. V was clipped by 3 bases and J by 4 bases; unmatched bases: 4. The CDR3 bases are TGCGCCAGCAGCTCTGGGACAGAAGGAAACACCATATATTTT. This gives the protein CASSSGTEGNTIYF.

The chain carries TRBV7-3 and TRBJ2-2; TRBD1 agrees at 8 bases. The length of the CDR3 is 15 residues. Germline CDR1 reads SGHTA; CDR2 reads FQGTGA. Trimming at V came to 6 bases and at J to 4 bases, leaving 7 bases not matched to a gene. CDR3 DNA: TGTGCCAGCAGTTCTCAGGGGGCGGGCACCGGGGAGCTGTTTTTT. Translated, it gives CASSSQGAGTGELFF.

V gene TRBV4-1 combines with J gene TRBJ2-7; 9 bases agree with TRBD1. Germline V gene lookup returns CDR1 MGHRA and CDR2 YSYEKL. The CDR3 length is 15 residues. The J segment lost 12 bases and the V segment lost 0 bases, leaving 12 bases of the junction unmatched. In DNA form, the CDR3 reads TGCGCCAGCAGCCAAGAAAGGCAGGACAGGGGATCCCGGTACTTC. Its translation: CASSQERQDRGSRYF.

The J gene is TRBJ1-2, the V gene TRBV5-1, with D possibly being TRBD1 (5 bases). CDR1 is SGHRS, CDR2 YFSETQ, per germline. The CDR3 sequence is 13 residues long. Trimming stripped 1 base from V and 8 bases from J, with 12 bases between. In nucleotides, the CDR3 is TGCGCCAGCAGCTTGTCTGGGGCGAAGGGCTACACCTTC. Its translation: CASSLSGAKGYTF.

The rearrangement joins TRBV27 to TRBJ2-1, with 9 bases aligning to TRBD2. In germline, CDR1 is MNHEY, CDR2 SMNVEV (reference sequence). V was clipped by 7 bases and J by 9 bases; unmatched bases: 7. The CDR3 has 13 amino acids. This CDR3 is CASNRRGRGEQFF. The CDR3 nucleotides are TGTGCCAGCAATCGTCGCGGGAGGGGTGAGCAGTTCTTC.

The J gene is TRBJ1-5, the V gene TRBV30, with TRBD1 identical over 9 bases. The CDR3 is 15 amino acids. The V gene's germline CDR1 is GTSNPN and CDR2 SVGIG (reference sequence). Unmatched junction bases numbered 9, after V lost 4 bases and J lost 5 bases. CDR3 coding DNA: TGTGCCTGGACCCGAAGGGGACAGGGTGATCAGCCCCAGCATTTT. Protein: CAWTRRGQGDQPQHF.

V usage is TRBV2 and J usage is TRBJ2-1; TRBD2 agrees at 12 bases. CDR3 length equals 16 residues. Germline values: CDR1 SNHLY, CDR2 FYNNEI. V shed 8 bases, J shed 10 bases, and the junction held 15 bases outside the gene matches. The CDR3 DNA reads TGTGCCAGCGGTGGGACTAGCGGGTCCATTTGGGCCGAGCAGTTCTTC. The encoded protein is CASGGTSGSIWAEQFF.